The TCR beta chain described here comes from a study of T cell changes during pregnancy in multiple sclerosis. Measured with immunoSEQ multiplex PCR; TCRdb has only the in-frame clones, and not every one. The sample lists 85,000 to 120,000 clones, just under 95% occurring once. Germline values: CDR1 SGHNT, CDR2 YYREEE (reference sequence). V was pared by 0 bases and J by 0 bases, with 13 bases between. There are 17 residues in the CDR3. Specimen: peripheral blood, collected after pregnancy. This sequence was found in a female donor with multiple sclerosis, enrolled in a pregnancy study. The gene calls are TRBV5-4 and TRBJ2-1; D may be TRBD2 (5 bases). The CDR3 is CASSLELARSSYNEQFF. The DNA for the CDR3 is TGTGCCAGCAGCTTGGAGTTAGCGCGGAGCTCCTACAATGAGCAGTTCTTC.